The clone carrying this T cell receptor beta chain has a count of ten or more. Naive CD8 libraries used 20,000 to 1,000,000 sorted cells and 10%, 30% or 50% RNA. TCRdb redid the calling of the PCR reads with MiXCR, one entry per CDR3 protein. The sample carries under 800,000 distinct CDR3 sequences, roughly 23% recorded once. This sample was included in a study of molecular identifiers for immune sequencing clone quantification. Germline CDR1 reads SEHNR; CDR2 reads FQNEAQ (reference sequence). V gave up 5 bases and J gave up 4 bases, with 9 bases separating them. The length of the CDR3 is 13 residues.

Sequenced input: naive CD8+ T cells from blood, with Jurkat cell RNA spiked in. Subset in this sample: FACS-sorted CD8+CD4-CCR7+CD45RA+ naive T cells. The V and J genes are TRBV7-9 and TRBJ1-5; tentative D call: TRBD1 (6 bases). This sequence was found in a human donor in good health. Some libraries in this study had Jurkat cell RNA spiked in. The CDR3 loop reads CASSKGVNQPQHF. The CDR3 DNA reads as TGTGCCAGCAGCAAGGGGGTAAATCAGCCCCAGCATTTT.